A selection of T cell receptor beta chains follows, all from one sample in a study of HIV-infected patients and healthy controls. TCRdb re-called the 5' RACE reads through MiXCR, storing one row per CDR3 protein. The profile shows under 4,000 distinct CDR3 sequences, about 20% of them singletons. Sequenced material: blood, taken before antiretroviral therapy. These receptors originate from an adult with HIV infection. CDR3s include the opening cysteine and the closing phenylalanine or tryptophan. The D gene is left open where the match is weak. Rows give clone size only sometimes, using once, few, many, or a class for an expanded clone.

D gene	clone size	V gene	J gene	CDR3 DNA	CDR3 protein
TRBD2	NA	TRBV11-2	TRBJ2-1	TGTGCCAGCAGCTTAGGGGCTAGCGGGGGGCTCAATGAGCAGTTCTTC	CASSLGASGGLNEQFF
TRBD1	medium-sized	TRBV20-1	TRBJ2-5	TGCAGTGCTAGAGACACCTGGACAGGGGAAGAGACCCAGTACTTC	CSARDTWTGEETQYF
NA	NA	TRBV6-1	TRBJ1-2	TGTGCCAGCAGTGAAGCGCCGGGAGTAACCACCCGTGGCTACACCTTC	CASSEAPGVTTRGYTF
NA	medium-sized	TRBV2	TRBJ2-3	TGTGCCAGCAGTGTGCAGGTGCCGAGGGGCCCGAACCCAGATACGCAGTATTTT	CASSVQVPRGPNPDTQYF
NA	NA	TRBV18	TRBJ1-1	TGTGCCAGCTCACCCACAGTCCTGAACACTGAAGCTTTCTTT	CASSPTVLNTEAFF
NA	hyperexpanded	TRBV6-5	TRBJ2-7	TGTGCCAGCAGTGTCGGGGAGTCCTACGAGCAGTACTTC	CASSVGESYEQYF
NA	NA	TRBV20-1	TRBJ2-5	TGCAGTGCTAGTGTGGGGGTGGAGACCCAGTACTTC	CSASVGVETQYF
NA	few	TRBV19	TRBJ1-2	TGTGCCAGTACCGCACAGGGCCGGGACACCGACCGACCTAACTATGGCTACACCTTC	CASTAQGRDTDRPNYGYTF
TRBD2	large	TRBV27	TRBJ2-7	TGTGCCAGCAGTTCAACGGGACTAGAGCCGCAGTACTTC	CASSSTGLEPQYF
NA	medium-sized	TRBV4-1	TRBJ1-1	TGCGCCAGCAAAGCAGGGAGGGGACTGAACACTGAAGCTTTCTTT	CASKAGRGLNTEAFF
NA	medium-sized	TRBV20-1	TRBJ1-2	TGCAGTGCTAGTGGGAGACTCTATGGCTACACCTTC	CSASGRLYGYTF